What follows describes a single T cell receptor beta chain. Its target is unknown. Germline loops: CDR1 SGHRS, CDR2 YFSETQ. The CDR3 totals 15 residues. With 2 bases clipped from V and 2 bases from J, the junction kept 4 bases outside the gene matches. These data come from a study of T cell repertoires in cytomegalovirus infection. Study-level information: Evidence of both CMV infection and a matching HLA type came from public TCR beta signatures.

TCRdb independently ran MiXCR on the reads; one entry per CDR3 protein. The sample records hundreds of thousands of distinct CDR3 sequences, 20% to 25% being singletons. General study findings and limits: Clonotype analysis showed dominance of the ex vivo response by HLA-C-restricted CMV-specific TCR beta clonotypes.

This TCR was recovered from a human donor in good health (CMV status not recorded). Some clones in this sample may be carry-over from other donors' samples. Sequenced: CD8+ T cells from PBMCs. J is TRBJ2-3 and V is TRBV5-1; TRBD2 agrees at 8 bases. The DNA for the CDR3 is TGCGCCAGCAGCTTTGAGACTAGCGACACAGATACGCAGTATTTT. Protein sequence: CASSFETSDTDTQYF.